The 16 T cell receptor beta chains below all came from one sample that was sequenced in a study of cytomegalovirus exposure and HLA in healthy donors. PCR amplification relied on 60 Vbeta primers (plus 13 Jbeta primers). Here immunoSEQ multiplex PCR was the method, and the copy in TCRdb shows in-frame clones only, minus some. This sample yields roughly 160,000 clones, of which about 85% are seen a single time; 1% belongs to the top ten. Sequences were obtained from PBMCs. The origin of the receptors is a boy aged 2 to 9 in good health and CMV-seronegative.

Here the CDR3 DNA reads TGTGCCAGCAGTGAACGGTACAATCAGCCCCAGCATTTT. It translates to CASSERYNQPQHF. The gene calls are TRBV6-1 and TRBJ1-5; no reliable D call. CDR1 MNHNS and CDR2 SASEGT come from the germline V gene. Trimming took 2 bases from V and 3 from J, leaving 5 bases between them. This CDR3 is 13 amino acids long.

V and J are TRBV7-9 and TRBJ1-2; D may be TRBD1 (5 bases). There are 13 residues in the CDR3. V gave up 5 bases and J gave up 2 bases, with 9 bases separating them. Germline CDR1 reads SEHNR; CDR2 reads FQNEAQ (reference sequence). The CDR3 is CASSPTVNYGYTF. CDR3 DNA: TGTGCCAGCAGCCCGACAGTGAACTATGGCTACACCTTC.

V gene TRBV5-1 combines with J gene TRBJ2-3; 9 positions agree with TRBD1. Per the germline V gene, CDR1 is SGHRS and CDR2 is YFSETQ. The length of the CDR3 is 14 residues. Trimming at V came to 4 bases and at J to 4 bases, leaving 4 bases not matched to a gene. The CDR3: CASSPDRGADTQYF. DNA of the CDR3: TGCGCCAGCAGCCCTGACAGGGGGGCAGATACGCAGTATTTT.

V is TRBV11-3 and J is TRBJ2-1; D may be TRBD1 (6 bases). V was trimmed by 4 bases and J by 4 bases, leaving 8 bases between them. Germline lookup yields CDR1 SGHNT and CDR2 YENEEA. CDR3 length equals 13 residues. The CDR3 nucleotides read TGTGCCAGCAGCTCAGGGGATTACAATGAGCAGTTCTTC. It yields the protein CASSSGDYNEQFF.

The J gene is TRBJ2-7, the V gene TRBV30, with D unclear. This CDR3 has 13 residues. CDR1 and CDR2 from the germline V gene are GTSNPN and SVGIG (reference sequence). Deletions cut 2 bases from V and 2 bases from J, with 10 bases between. The CDR3, as DNA: TGTGCCTGGAGTTGGGCCACCGCCTACGAGCAGTACTTC. It specifies CAWSWATAYEQYF.

This clone was recorded a few times. This chain links TRBV28 with TRBJ2-7; 7 positions match TRBD2. Germline trimming cut 10 bases from V and 1 base from J; bases unmatched to any gene: 10. The germline V gene encodes CDR1 MDHEN and CDR2 SYDVKM. The CDR3 is 14 amino acids. CDR3 loop: CATLRGGRSYEQYF. The CDR3, as DNA: TGTGCCACCCTCCGCGGGGGAAGGTCCTACGAGCAGTACTTC.

The chain couples TRBV19 to TRBJ1-4; D remains unclear. The CDR3 is 12 residues long. Germline CDR1 reads LNHDA; CDR2 reads SQIVND (reference sequence). V gave up 4 bases and J gave up 3 bases, with 3 bases separating them. CDR3 nucleotide sequence: TGTGCCAGTAGTAACTCTAATGAAAAACTGTTTTTT. This translates into CASSNSNEKLFF. Filled out from reference TRBV19 and TRBJ1-4, the complete variable domain reads DGGITQSPKYLFRKEGQNVTLSCEQNLNHDAMYWYRQDPGQGLRLIYYSQIVNDFQKGDIAEGYSVSREKKESFPLTVTSAQKNPTAFYLCASSNSNEKLFFGSGTQLSVL.

This clone was seen a few times. This chain joins TRBV27 and TRBJ2-1, with 10 bases aligning to TRBD2. The V gene end was trimmed by 5 bases and the J gene end by 6 bases; junction bases not matched to a gene: 4. This CDR3 contains 14 residues. CDR1 and CDR2 (germline): MNHEY, SMNVEV (reference sequence). The DNA of the CDR3 is TGTGCCAGCAGTCATAGGACTAGCGGCAATGAGCAGTTCTTC. It is translated as CASSHRTSGNEQFF.

The chain joins TRBV5-4 to TRBJ2-5; 9 nucleotides align to TRBD1. Unmatched junction bases numbered 9, after V lost 4 bases and J lost 5 bases. Germline V gives CDR1 SGHNT, CDR2 YYREEE (reference sequence). The CDR3 has 15 amino acids. CDR3 amino acids: CASSPQQGAAETQYF. Here the CDR3 DNA reads TGTGCCAGCAGCCCCCAACAGGGGGCAGCGGAGACCCAGTACTTC.

V is TRBV29-1 and J is TRBJ2-2, with D possibly TRBD2 on 7 matching bases. V was pared by 0 bases and J by 2 bases, with 16 bases between. CDR1 and CDR2 (germline): SQVTM, ANQGSEA. This CDR3 region has 17 residues. CDR3 region: CSVEDLPGGRNTGELFF. The CDR3 nucleotides read TGCAGCGTTGAAGATCTCCCCGGGGGGCGCAACACCGGGGAGCTGTTTTTT.

This rearrangement joins TRBV30 to TRBJ1-4; TRBD1 is a possible D gene (6 bases). In germline, CDR1 is GTSNPN, CDR2 SVGIG (reference sequence). The V and J ends lost 2 bases and 1 base respectively, with 11 bases between them. The CDR3 is 15 residues long. As DNA, the CDR3 is TGTGCCTGGAGTTACAGAGGGGGAACTAATGAAAAACTGTTTTTT. Translated: CAWSYRGGTNEKLFF.

The chain links TRBV5-1 to TRBJ2-7; 8 bases line up with TRBD1. CDR3 size: 15 residues. Germline CDR1 reads SGHRS; CDR2 reads YFSETQ. V dropped 0 bases and J dropped 6; count of bases not matched to a gene: 8. The CDR3 bases are TGCGCCAGCAGCTTGGCAGGACAGGGTAGTCTCGAGCAGTACTTC. Translation gives CASSLAGQGSLEQYF. Filled out from reference TRBV5-1 and TRBJ2-7, the complete variable domain reads KAGVTQTPRYLIKTRGQQVTLSCSPISGHRSVSWYQQTPGQGLQFLFEYFSETQRNKGNFPGRFSGRQFSNSRSEMNVSTLELGDSALYLCASSLAGQGSLEQYFGPGTRLTVT.

The chain is built from TRBV6-1 and TRBJ2-5, with 7 bases identical to TRBD1. Germline trimming cut 2 bases from V and 9 bases from J; bases unmatched to any gene: 6. Germline-derived CDR1 and CDR2 are MNHNS and SASEGT. This CDR3 comprises 13 residues. In DNA form, the CDR3 reads TGTGCCAGCAGTGAATTGGGTCAGGGGGCCCAGTACTTC. Translating it yields CASSELGQGAQYF.

This clone was detected only a few times. This chain connects TRBV6-1 to TRBJ2-1; perhaps TRBD1 as D (6 bases). The CDR3 has 15 amino acids. Trimming took 7 bases from V and 6 from J, leaving 19 bases between them. CDR1 and CDR2 from the germline V gene are MNHNS and SASEGT. The CDR3 loop reads CASTQELGQPNEQFF. For the CDR3, the DNA is TGTGCCAGCACCCAAGAGTTGGGACAACCCAATGAGCAGTTCTTC.

The chain carries TRBV30 and TRBJ2-2; D remains unclear. V lost 0 bases and J lost 3, with 5 bases in between. Per germline, CDR1 GTSNPN and CDR2 SVGIG (reference sequence). The CDR3 consists of 13 residues. Here the CDR3 DNA reads TGTGCCTGGAGTGTCTCCTACACCGGGGAGCTGTTTTTT. It is translated as CAWSVSYTGELFF.

This chain connects TRBV6-1 to TRBJ2-7; 12 bases are shared with TRBD2. V shed 7 bases, J shed 6 bases, and the junction held 7 bases outside the gene matches. CDR3 size: 14 residues. CDR1 MNHNS and CDR2 SASEGT come from the germline V gene. CDR3 loop: CASTASGGASEQYV. The CDR3 DNA is TGTGCCAGCACTGCTAGCGGGGGGGCCTCCGAGCAGTACGTC.